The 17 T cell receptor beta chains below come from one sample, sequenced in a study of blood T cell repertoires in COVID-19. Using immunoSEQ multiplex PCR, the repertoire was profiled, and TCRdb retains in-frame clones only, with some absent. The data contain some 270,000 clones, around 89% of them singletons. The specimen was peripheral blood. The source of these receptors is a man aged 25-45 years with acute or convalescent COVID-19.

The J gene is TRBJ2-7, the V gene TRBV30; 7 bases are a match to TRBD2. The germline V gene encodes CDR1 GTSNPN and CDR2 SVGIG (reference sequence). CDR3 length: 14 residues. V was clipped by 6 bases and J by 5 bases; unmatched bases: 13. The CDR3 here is CACLPGGMGDEQYF. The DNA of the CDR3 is TGTGCCTGTCTTCCGGGGGGAATGGGCGACGAGCAGTACTTC.

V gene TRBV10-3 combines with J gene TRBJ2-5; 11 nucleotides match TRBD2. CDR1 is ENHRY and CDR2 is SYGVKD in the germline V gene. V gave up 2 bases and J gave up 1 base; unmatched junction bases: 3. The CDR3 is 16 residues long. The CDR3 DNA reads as TGTGCCATCAGTGAGAACCTAGCGGGAGGCCAAGAGACCCAGTACTTC. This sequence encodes CAISENLAGGQETQYF.

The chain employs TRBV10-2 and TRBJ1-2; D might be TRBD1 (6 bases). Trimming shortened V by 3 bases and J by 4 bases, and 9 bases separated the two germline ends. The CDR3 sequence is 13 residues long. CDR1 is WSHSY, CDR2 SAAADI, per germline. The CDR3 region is CASSEGGSYGYTF. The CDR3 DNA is TGCGCCAGCAGTGAAGGGGGTAGCTATGGCTACACCTTC.

The CDR3 nucleotides read TGTGCCAGGCGGGGAAGGGGAGAGGAAAAACTGTTTTTT. Protein: CARRGRGEEKLFF. This chain joins TRBV6-4 and TRBJ1-4, with D tentatively TRBD1 (5 bases). The germline CDR1 and CDR2 sequences are MRHNA and SNTAGT. This CDR3 comprises 13 residues. Trimming took off 9 bases at V and 8 bases at J, with 16 bases between the two ends.

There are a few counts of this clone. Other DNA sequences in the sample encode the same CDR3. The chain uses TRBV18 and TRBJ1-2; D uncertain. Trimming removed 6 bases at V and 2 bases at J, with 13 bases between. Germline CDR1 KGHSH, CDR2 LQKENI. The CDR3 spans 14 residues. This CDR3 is CASSPVGRNYGYTF. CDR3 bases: TGTGCCAGCTCCCCTGTGGGGAGAAACTATGGCTACACCTTC.

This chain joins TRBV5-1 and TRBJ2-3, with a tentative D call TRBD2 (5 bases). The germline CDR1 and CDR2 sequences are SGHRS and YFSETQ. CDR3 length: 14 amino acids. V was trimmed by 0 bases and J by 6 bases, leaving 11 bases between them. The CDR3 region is CASSLAGVTDTQYF. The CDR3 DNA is TGCGCCAGCAGCTTGGCCGGGGTTACGGATACGCAGTATTTT.

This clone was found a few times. CDR3 sequence (DNA): TGTGCCAGCAGCTTACAGAATCGCGCTTTCTTT. It specifies CASSLQNRAFF. The rearrangement links TRBV7-9 to TRBJ1-1; D is ambiguous. CDR3 length: 11 amino acids. The V gene lost 2 bases and the J gene lost 11 bases, with 9 bases spanning the gap. The germline gives CDR1 SEHNR, CDR2 FQNEAQ (reference sequence).

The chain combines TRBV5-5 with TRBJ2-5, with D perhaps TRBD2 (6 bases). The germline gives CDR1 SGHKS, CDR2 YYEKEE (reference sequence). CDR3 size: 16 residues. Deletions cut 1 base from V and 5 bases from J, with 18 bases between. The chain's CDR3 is CASSLYGVTGRETQYF. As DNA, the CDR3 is TGTGCCAGCAGCTTGTATGGGGTGACGGGGAGGGAGACCCAGTACTTC.

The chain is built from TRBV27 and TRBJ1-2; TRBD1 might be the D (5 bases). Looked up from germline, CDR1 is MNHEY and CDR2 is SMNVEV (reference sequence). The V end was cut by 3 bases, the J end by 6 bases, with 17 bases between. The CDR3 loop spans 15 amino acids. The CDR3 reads CASSLVRGGYNGYTF. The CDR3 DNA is TGTGCCAGCAGTTTGGTCCGGGGGGGTTATAATGGCTACACCTTC.

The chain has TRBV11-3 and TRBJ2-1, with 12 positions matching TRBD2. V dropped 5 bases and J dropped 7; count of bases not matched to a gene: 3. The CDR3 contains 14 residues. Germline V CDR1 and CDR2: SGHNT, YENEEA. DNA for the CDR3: TGTGCCAGCAGCGACGGGACTAGCGGGAATGAGCAGTTCTTC. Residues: CASSDGTSGNEQFF.

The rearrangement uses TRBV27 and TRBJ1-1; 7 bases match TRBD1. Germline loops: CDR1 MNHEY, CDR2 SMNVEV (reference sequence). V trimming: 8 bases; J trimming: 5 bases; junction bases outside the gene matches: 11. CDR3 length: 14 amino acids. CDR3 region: CASASSRGRTEAFF. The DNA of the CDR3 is TGTGCCAGCGCGTCGAGTAGGGGGCGAACTGAAGCTTTCTTT.

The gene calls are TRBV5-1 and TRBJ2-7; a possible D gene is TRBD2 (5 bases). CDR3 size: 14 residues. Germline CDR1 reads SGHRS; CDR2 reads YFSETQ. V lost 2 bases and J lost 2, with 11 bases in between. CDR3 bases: TGCGCCAGCAGCTTAAGAGAGGGAGCCTACGAGCAGTACTTC. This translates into CASSLREGAYEQYF.

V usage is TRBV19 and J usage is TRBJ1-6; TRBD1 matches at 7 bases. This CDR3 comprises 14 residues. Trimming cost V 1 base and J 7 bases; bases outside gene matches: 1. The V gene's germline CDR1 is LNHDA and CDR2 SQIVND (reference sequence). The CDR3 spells CASSIGQGNSPLHF. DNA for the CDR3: TGTGCCAGTAGTATAGGACAGGGAAATTCACCCCTCCACTTT.

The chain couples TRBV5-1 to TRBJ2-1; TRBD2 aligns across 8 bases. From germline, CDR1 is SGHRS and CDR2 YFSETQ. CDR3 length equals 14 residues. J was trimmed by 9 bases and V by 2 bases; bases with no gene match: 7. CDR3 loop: CASSLATSATEQFF. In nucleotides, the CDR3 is TGCGCCAGCAGCTTAGCGACTAGCGCGACTGAGCAGTTCTTC.

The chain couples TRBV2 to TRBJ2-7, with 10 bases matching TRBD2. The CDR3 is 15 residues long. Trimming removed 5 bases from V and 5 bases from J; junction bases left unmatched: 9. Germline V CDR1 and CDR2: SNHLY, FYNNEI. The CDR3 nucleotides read TGTGCCAGCAGTCCAAGCGGGAGGGCGGTTAACGAGCAGTACTTC. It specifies CASSPSGRAVNEQYF.

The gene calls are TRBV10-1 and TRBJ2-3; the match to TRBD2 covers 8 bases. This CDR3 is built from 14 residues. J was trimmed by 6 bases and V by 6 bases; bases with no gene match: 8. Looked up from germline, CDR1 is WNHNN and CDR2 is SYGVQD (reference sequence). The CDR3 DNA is TGCGCCAGCAGCTCCAGCGGGGGACTCGATACGCAGTATTTT. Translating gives CASSSSGGLDTQYF.

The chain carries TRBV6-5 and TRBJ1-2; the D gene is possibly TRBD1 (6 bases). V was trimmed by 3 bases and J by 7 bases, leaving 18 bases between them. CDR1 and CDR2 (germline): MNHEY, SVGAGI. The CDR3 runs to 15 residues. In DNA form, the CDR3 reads TGTGCCAGCAGTTATGTCAGGGGATTGGACCGTGGCTACACCTTC. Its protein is CASSYVRGLDRGYTF.